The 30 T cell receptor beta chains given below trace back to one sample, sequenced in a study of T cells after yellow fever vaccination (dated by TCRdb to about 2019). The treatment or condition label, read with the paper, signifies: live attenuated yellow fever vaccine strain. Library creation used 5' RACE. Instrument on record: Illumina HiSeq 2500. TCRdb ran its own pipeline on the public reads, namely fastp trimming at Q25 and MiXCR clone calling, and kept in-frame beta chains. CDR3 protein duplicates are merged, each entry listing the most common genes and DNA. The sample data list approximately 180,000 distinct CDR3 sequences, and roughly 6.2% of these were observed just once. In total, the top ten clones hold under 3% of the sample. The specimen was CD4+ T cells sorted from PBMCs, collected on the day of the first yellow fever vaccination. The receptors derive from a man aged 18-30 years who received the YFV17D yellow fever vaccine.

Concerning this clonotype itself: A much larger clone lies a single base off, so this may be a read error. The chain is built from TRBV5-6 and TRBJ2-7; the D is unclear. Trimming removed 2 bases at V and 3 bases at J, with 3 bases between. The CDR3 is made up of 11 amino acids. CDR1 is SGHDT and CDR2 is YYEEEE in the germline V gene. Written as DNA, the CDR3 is TGTGCCAGCAGCTTACACTACGAGCAGTACTTC. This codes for CASSLHYEQYF.

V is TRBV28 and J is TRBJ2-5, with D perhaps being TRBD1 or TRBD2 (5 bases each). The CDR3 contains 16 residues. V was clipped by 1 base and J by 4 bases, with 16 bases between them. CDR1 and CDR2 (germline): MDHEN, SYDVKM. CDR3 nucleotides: TGTGCCAGCAGTTTATCCGGGGCAGGGACGGGAGAGACCCAGTACTTC. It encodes CASSLSGAGTGETQYF.

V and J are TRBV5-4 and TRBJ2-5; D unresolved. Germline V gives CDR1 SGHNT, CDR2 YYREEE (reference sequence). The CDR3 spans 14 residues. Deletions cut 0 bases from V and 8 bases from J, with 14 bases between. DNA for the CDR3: TGTGCCAGCAGCTTGGCACAGACCCCGCGAACCCAGTACTTC. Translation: CASSLAQTPRTQYF. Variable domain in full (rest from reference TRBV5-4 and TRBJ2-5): ETGVTQSPTHLIKTRGQQVTLRCSSQSGHNTVSWYQQALGQGPQFIFQYYREEENGRGNFPPRFSGLQFPNYSSELNVNALELDDSALYLCASSLAQTPRTQYFGPGTRLLVL.

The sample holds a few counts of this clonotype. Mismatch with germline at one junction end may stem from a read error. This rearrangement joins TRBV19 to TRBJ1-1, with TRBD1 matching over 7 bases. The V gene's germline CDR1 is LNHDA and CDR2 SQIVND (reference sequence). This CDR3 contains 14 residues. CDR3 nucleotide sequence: TGTGCCACCTCTTTGACAGGGATGAACACTGAAGCTTTATTT. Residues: CATSLTGMNTEALF.

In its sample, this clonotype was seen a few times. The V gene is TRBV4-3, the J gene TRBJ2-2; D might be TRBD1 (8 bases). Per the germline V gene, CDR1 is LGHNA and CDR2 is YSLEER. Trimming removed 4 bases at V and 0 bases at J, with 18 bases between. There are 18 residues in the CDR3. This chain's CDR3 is CASSRVRTGRANTGELFF. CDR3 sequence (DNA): TGCGCCAGCAGCCGAGTGAGGACAGGGAGGGCGAACACCGGGGAGCTGTTTTTT.

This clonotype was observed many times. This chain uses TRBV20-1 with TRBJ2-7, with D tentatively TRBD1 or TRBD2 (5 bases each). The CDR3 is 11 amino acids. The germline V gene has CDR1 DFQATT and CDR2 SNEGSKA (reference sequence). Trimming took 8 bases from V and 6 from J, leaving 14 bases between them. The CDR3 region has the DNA TGCAGTTCCGGGACCGCGGGCGAGCAGTACTTC. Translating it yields CSSGTAGEQYF.

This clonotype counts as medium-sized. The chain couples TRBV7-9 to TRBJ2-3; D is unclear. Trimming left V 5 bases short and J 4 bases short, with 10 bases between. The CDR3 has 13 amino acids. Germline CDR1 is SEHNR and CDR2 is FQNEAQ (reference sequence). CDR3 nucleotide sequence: TGTGCCAGCAGCCTAGAGTGGGCAGATACGCAGTATTTT. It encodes CASSLEWADTQYF.

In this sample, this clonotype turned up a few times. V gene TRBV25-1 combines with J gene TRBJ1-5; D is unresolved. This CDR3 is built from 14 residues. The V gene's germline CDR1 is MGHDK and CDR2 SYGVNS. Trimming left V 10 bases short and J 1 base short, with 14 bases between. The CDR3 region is CATVKSRSNQPQHF. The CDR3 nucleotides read TGTGCCACCGTTAAGTCGAGAAGCAATCAGCCCCAGCATTTT.

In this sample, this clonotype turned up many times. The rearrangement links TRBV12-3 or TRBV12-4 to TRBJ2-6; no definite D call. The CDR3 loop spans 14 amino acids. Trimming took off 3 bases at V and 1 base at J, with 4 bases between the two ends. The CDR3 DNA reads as TGTGCCAGCAGTTTTAGGTCTGGGGCCAACGTCCTGACTTTC. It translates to CASSFRSGANVLTF.

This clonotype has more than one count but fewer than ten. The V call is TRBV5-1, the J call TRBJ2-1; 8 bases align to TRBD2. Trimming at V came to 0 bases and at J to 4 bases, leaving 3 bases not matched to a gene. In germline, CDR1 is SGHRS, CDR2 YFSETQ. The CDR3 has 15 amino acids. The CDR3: CASSLVGGVYNEQFF. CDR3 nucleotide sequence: TGCGCCAGCAGCTTGGTCGGGGGGGTTTACAATGAGCAGTTCTTC.

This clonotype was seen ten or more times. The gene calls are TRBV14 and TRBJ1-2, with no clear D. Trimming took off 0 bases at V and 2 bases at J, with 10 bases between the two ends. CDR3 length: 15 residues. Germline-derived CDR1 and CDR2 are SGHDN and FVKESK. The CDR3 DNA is TGTGCCAGCAGCCAAGATCAGGAGTGGAACTATGGCTACACCTTC. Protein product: CASSQDQEWNYGYTF.

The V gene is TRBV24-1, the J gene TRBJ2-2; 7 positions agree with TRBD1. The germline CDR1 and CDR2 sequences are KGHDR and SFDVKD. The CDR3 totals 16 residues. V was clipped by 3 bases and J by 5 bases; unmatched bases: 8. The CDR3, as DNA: TGTGCCACCAGTGATGCGACAGGGTCCCTAACCGGGGAGCTGTTTTTT. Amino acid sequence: CATSDATGSLTGELFF.

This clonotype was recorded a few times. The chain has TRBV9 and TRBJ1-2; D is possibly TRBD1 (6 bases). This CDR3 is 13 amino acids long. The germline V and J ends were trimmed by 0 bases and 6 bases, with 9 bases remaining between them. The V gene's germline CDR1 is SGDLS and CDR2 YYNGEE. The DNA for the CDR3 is TGTGCCAGCAGCGTAGGACAGGAAAATGGCTACACCTTC. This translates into CASSVGQENGYTF.

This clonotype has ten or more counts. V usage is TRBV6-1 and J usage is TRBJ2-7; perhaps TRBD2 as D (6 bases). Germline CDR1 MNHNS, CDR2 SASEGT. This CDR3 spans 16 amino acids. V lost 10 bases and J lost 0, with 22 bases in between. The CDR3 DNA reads TGTGCCATCTCCCAGAAGGAGGGACGGCCCTCCTACGAGCAGTACGTC. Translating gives CAISQKEGRPSYEQYV.

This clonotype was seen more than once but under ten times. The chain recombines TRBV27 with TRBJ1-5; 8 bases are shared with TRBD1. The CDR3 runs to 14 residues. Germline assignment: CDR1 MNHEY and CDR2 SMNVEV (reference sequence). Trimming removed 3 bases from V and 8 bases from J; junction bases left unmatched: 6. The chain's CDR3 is CASSFRTGREPQHF. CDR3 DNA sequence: TGTGCCAGCAGTTTTAGGACAGGGAGGGAGCCCCAGCATTTT.

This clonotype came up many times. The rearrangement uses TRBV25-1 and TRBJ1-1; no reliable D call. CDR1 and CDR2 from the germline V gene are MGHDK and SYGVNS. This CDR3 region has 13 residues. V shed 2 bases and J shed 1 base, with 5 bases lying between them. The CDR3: CASSEGGNTEAFF. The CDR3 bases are TGTGCCAGCAGTGAAGGAGGGAACACTGAAGCTTTCTTT.

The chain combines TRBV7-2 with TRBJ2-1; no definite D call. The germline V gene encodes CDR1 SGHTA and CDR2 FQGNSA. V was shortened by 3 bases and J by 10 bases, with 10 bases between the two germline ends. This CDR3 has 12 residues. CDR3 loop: CASSFSVAEQFF. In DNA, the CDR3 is TGTGCCAGCAGCTTTAGTGTGGCCGAGCAGTTCTTC.

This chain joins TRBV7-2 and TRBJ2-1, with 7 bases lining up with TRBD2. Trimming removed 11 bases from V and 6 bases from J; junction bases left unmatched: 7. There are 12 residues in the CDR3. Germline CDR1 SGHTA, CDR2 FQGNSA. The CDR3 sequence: CAGSPSGNEQFF. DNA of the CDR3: TGTGCCGGGAGCCCTAGCGGCAATGAGCAGTTCTTC.

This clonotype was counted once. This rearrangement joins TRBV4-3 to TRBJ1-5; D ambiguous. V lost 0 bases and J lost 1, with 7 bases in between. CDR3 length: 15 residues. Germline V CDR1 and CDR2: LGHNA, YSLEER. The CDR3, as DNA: TGCGCCAGCAGCCAAGAAACTGGGAGCAATCAGCCCCAGCATTTT. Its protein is CASSQETGSNQPQHF.

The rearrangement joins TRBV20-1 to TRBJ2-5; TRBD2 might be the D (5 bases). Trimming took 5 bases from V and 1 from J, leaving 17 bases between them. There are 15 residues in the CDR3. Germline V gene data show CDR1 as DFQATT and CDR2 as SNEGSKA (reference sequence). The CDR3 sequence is CSAPRPGGLQETQYF. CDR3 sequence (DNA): TGCAGTGCTCCCAGGCCCGGAGGACTCCAAGAGACCCAGTACTTC.

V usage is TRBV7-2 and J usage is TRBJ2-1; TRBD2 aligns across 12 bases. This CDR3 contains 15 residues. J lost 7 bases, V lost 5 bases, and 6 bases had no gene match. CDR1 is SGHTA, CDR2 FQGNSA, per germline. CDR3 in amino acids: CASSRTSGGPNEQFF. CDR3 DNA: TGTGCCAGCAGCAGAACTAGCGGGGGGCCAAATGAGCAGTTCTTC.

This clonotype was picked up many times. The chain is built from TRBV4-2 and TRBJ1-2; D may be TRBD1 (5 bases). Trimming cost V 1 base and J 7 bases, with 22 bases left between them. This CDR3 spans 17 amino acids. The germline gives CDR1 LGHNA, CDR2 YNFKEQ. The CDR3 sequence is CASSQGGPRSGTPGYTF. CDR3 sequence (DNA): TGTGCCAGCAGCCAAGGGGGACCGCGGAGCGGGACCCCTGGCTACACCTTC.

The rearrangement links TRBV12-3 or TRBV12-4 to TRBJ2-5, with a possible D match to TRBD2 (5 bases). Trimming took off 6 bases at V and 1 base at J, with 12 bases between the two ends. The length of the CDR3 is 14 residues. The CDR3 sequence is CASRRDYGQETQYF. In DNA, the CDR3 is TGTGCCAGCAGGAGAGACTACGGCCAAGAGACCCAGTACTTC.

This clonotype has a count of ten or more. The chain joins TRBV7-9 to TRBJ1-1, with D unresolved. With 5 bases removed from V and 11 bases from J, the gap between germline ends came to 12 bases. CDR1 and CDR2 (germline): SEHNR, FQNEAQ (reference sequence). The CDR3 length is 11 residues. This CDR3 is CASSPRIGAFF. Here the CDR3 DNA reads TGTGCCAGCAGCCCTAGGATCGGGGCTTTCTTT.

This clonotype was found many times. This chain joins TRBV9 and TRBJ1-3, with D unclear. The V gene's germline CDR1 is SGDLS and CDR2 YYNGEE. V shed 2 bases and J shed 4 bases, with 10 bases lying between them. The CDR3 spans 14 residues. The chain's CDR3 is CASSVFGLGNTIYF. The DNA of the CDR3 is TGTGCCAGCAGCGTCTTCGGGCTCGGAAACACCATATATTTT.

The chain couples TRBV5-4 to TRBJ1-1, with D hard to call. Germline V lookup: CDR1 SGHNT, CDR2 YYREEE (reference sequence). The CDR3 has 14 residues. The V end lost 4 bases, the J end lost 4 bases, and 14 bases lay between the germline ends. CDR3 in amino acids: CASSLGWQATEAFF. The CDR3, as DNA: TGTGCCAGCAGCCTCGGGTGGCAGGCCACTGAAGCTTTCTTT.

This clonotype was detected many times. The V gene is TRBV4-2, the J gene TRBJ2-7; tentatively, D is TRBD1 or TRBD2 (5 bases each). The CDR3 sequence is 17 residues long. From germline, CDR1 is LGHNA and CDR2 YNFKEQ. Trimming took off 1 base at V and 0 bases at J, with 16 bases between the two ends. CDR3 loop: CASSQGGVEPRSYEQYF. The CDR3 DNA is TGTGCCAGCAGCCAAGGAGGGGTAGAACCCCGCTCCTACGAGCAGTACTTC.

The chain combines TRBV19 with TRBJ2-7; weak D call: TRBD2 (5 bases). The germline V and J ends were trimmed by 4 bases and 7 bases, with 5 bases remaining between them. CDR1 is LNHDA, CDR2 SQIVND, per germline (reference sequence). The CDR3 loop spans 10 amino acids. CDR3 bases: TGTGCCAGTAGTACGGGAGAGCAGTACTTC. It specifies CASSTGEQYF.

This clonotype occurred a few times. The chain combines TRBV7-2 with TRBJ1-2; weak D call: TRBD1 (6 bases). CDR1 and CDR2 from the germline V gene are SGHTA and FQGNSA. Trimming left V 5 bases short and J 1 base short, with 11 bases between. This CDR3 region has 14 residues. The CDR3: CASSPRTDNYGYTF. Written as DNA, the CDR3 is TGTGCCAGCAGCCCAAGGACAGATAACTATGGCTACACCTTC. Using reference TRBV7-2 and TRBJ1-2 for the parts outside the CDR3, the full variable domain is GAGVSQSPSNKVTEKGKDVELRCDPISGHTALYWYRQSLGQGLEFLIYFQGNSAPDKSGLPSDRFSAERTGGSVSTLTIQRTQQEDSAVYLCASSPRTDNYGYTFGSGTRLTVV.

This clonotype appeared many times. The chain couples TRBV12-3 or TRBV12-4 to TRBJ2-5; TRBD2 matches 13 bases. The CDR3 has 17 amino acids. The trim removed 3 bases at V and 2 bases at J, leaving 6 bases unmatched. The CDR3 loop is CASSLGLAGRSQETQYF. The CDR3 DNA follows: TGTGCCAGCAGTTTGGGACTAGCGGGGAGATCGCAAGAGACCCAGTACTTC.